Below are 10 T cell receptor beta chains sequenced from a single sample in a study of breast tumors, draining lymph nodes, adjacent tissues. One entry per CDR3 protein, called by TCRdb with MiXCR from the multiplex PCR reads. The sample records 26,000 or so distinct CDR3 sequences, about 24% being singletons. Source material: breast tumor tissue. Every receptor here comes from a female donor with breast cancer. Some clones in this sample may be carry-over from other donors' samples.

This clonotype has ten or more counts. The chain has TRBV20-1 and TRBJ2-1, with 13 positions matching TRBD2. Per the germline V gene, CDR1 is DFQATT and CDR2 is SNEGSKA (reference sequence). The CDR3 length is 15 residues. The trim removed 4 bases at V and 8 bases at J, leaving 8 bases unmatched. The CDR3 sequence is CSAILLAGGLDEQFF. CDR3 bases: TGCAGTGCTATACTACTAGCGGGAGGGTTGGATGAGCAGTTCTTC.

This clonotype was counted ten times or more. The V call is TRBV2, the J call TRBJ2-3, with 12 bases matching TRBD2. The CDR3 spans 16 residues. V lost 4 bases, J lost 1 base, and 3 bases stayed unmatched. CDR1 is SNHLY and CDR2 is FYNNEI in the germline V gene. DNA for the CDR3: TGTGCCAGCAGTGCACTAGCGGGAGGCGGCACAGATACGCAGTATTTT. It specifies CASSALAGGGTDTQYF.

By frequency in the sample, this clonotype is medium-sized (0.01 to 0.1%). The chain links TRBV5-1 to TRBJ2-7; 11 positions agree with TRBD2. The V gene's germline CDR1 is SGHRS and CDR2 YFSETQ. Unmatched junction bases numbered 8, after V lost 3 bases and J lost 0 bases. The CDR3 runs 17 residues. The CDR3 spells CASSSGLADASSYEQYF. The DNA for the CDR3 is TGCGCCAGCAGCTCGGGACTAGCGGATGCTAGCTCCTACGAGCAGTACTTC.

The chain uses TRBV10-1 and TRBJ1-1; D possibly corresponds to TRBD1 (5 bases). Deletions cut 5 bases from V and 5 bases from J, with 12 bases between. The length of the CDR3 is 13 residues. Germline assignment: CDR1 WNHNN and CDR2 SYGVQD (reference sequence). As DNA, the CDR3 is TGCGCCAGCAGTTCAGGGAGAACTACTGAAGCTTTCTTT. Its translation: CASSSGRTTEAFF.

This clonotype showed up many times. The chain has TRBV6-1 and TRBJ2-7, with 16 bases matching TRBD2. Germline-derived CDR1 and CDR2 are MNHNS and SASEGT. CDR3 length equals 16 residues. The junction had 9 bases not matched to a gene; V was cut back by 6 bases and J by 7 bases. The CDR3, as DNA: TGTGCCAGCAGGCCGGGACTAGCGGGGGGGTTGGGGGAGCAGTACTTC. It encodes CASRPGLAGGLGEQYF.

This clonotype was recorded many times. The chain has TRBV3-1 and TRBJ2-2; 10 bases agree with TRBD2. The germline gives CDR1 LGHDT, CDR2 YNNKEL (reference sequence). This CDR3 has 16 residues. Unmatched junction bases numbered 9, after V lost 4 bases and J lost 7 bases. The DNA of the CDR3 is TGTGCCAGCAGCCCCGGGACTAGCGCTTCACGCGGGGAGCTGTTTTTT. Residues: CASSPGTSASRGELFF. The whole variable domain, filled in from reference TRBV3-1 and TRBJ2-2, reads DTAVSQTPKYLVTQMGNDKSIKCEQNLGHDTMYWYKQDSKKFLKIMFSYNNKELIINETVPNRFSPKSPDKAHLNLHINSLELGDSAVYFCASSPGTSASRGELFFGEGSRLTVL.

Notes on this clonotype: This sequence may be a read error, since a much larger clone differs from it by one base. The V and J genes are TRBV28 and TRBJ1-2; a possible D gene is TRBD1 (6 bases). Germline CDR1 MDHEN, CDR2 SYDVKM. There are 14 residues in the CDR3. The CDR3 coding sequence is TGTGTCACCAGAGAGAGGGGGGGACGGGGCGGCTACACCTTC. Amino acid sequence: CVTRERGGRGGYTF.

This sequence joins TRBV28 and TRBJ2-3; a weak D match, TRBD2 (5 bases). CDR3 length equals 17 residues. Germline values: CDR1 MDHEN, CDR2 SYDVKM. V dropped 3 bases and J dropped 4 bases, with 20 bases sitting between them. The CDR3 nucleotides are TGTGCCAGCAGTTTGACCAGGCTAGCAGCTACCCCAGATACGCAGTATTTT. This encodes CASSLTRLAATPDTQYF. Based on the CDR3 plus reference TRBV28 and TRBJ2-3, the full variable domain is DVKVTQSSRYLVKRTGEKVFLECVQDMDHENMFWYRQDPGLGLRLIYFSYDVKMKEKGDIPEGYSVSREKKERFSLILESASTNQTSMYLCASSLTRLAATPDTQYFGPGTRLTVL.

This clonotype was counted at least ten times. V is TRBV7-6 and J is TRBJ2-7; D call uncertain. Trimming took off 1 base at V and 3 bases at J, with 7 bases between the two ends. The CDR3 sequence is 13 residues long. The germline V gene has CDR1 SGHVS and CDR2 FNYEAQ. The DNA of the CDR3 is TGTGCCAGCAGCTTAGAGGCAGGCTACGAGCAGTACTTC. This codes for CASSLEAGYEQYF.

This clonotype is medium-sized (0.01 to 0.1%) in the sample. The chain uses TRBV6-1 and TRBJ2-3; tentative D call: TRBD1 (5 bases). V lost 3 bases, J lost 4 bases, and 14 bases lay in between. This CDR3 has 15 amino acids. Germline CDR1 MNHNS, CDR2 SASEGT. CDR3 region: CASSEGGAGADTQYF. The DNA of the CDR3 is TGTGCCAGCAGTGAGGGTGGGGCTGGGGCAGATACGCAGTATTTT.